The 27 T cell receptor beta chains in this list originate from one sample, sequenced in a study of blood T cell repertoires in COVID-19. Profiling relied on immunoSEQ multiplex PCR, and the TCRdb table lists in-frame clones only, not all of them. The table records approximately 74,000 clones, approximately 88% of them present only once. What was sequenced was peripheral blood. Every receptor here comes from a man aged 80 or over with active or convalescent COVID-19.

The rearrangement joins TRBV10-1 to TRBJ2-7; 7 positions agree with TRBD1. There are 13 residues in the CDR3. Trimming at V came to 3 bases and at J to 7 bases, leaving 6 bases not matched to a gene. Germline V gene lookup returns CDR1 WNHNN and CDR2 SYGVQD (reference sequence). This chain's CDR3 is CASSERQGKEQYF. The DNA of the CDR3 is TGCGCCAGCAGTGAACGACAGGGTAAAGAGCAGTACTTC.

CDR3 DNA: TGTGCCAGCAGCCCGGCCCGTTGGGGGGTCTCTGGAAACACCATATATTTT. This codes for CASSPARWGVSGNTIYF. The chain carries TRBV3-1 (or the pseudogene TRBV3-2) and TRBJ1-3; a possible D gene is TRBD1 (5 bases). With 4 bases removed from V and 0 bases from J, the gap between germline ends came to 16 bases. This CDR3 has 17 residues. Germline CDR1 reads LGHDT; CDR2 reads YNNKEL (reference sequence).

The V gene is TRBV5-1, the J gene TRBJ1-5; D unclear. Trimming pared 2 bases from V and 1 base from J, leaving 16 bases between. Germline V gene lookup returns CDR1 SGHRS and CDR2 YFSETQ. There are 17 residues in the CDR3. The chain's CDR3 is CASSLNPRVGSNQPQHF. CDR3 nucleotides: TGCGCCAGCAGCTTAAACCCGAGGGTTGGAAGCAATCAGCCCCAGCATTTT.

The chain combines TRBV30 with TRBJ1-4; no reliable D call. The CDR3 is made up of 13 amino acids. Between the trimmed V and J ends, which lost 5 bases and 8 bases, there was a span of 15 bases. From germline, CDR1 is GTSNPN and CDR2 SVGIG (reference sequence). The CDR3 nucleotides are TGTGCCTGGTCTCGAGGCCATGGCGAAAAACTGTTTTTT. It is translated as CAWSRGHGEKLFF. The full variable domain, with the rest looked up from reference TRBV30 and TRBJ1-4, is SQTIHQWPATLVQPVGSPLSLECTVEGTSNPNLYWYRQAAGRGLQLLFYSVGIGQISSEVPQNLSASRPQDRQFILSSKKLLLSDSGFYLCAWSRGHGEKLFFGSGTQLSVL.

J is TRBJ2-7 and V is TRBV6-2 or TRBV6-3; 9 bases agree with TRBD1. This CDR3 region has 15 residues. Per germline, CDR1 MNHEY and CDR2 SVGEGT. The J segment lost 7 bases and the V segment lost 5 bases, leaving 12 bases of the junction unmatched. CDR3 sequence: CASSRAGQGPLEQYF. Here the CDR3 DNA reads TGTGCCAGCAGTAGAGCGGGACAGGGTCCTCTGGAGCAGTACTTC.

The rearrangement uses TRBV30 and TRBJ1-4; the D gene is possibly TRBD1 (6 bases). Looked up from germline, CDR1 is GTSNPN and CDR2 is SVGIG (reference sequence). This CDR3 has 14 residues. The V end lost 0 bases, the J end lost 1 base, and 6 bases lay between the germline ends. The CDR3: CAWSVGGTNEKLFF. Written as DNA, the CDR3 is TGTGCCTGGAGTGTAGGGGGAACTAATGAAAAACTGTTTTTT.

The rearrangement uses TRBV28 and TRBJ1-4; D is perhaps TRBD1 (6 bases). V was trimmed by 3 bases and J by 0 bases, leaving 14 bases between them. The CDR3 loop spans 17 amino acids. Germline V gives CDR1 MDHEN, CDR2 SYDVKM. CDR3 sequence (DNA): TGTGCCAGCAGTTTGGGGCAGGGGCCATCAACTAATGAAAAACTGTTTTTT. Protein product: CASSLGQGPSTNEKLFF.

The CDR3 region is CASSFTGHTNTEAFF. The CDR3 bases are TGCGCCAGCAGCTTTACGGGACACACGAACACTGAAGCTTTCTTT. J is TRBJ1-1 and V is TRBV5-1, with a tentative D call TRBD1 (6 bases). Trimming removed 2 bases at V and 1 base at J, with 12 bases between. There are 15 residues in the CDR3. Per the germline V gene, CDR1 is SGHRS and CDR2 is YFSETQ.

The J gene is TRBJ2-3, the V gene TRBV4-1; the match to TRBD2 covers 11 bases. Germline assignment: CDR1 MGHRA and CDR2 YSYEKL. The CDR3 runs to 18 residues. The junction had 8 bases not matched to a gene; V was cut back by 1 base and J by 2 bases. CDR3 in amino acids: CASSQVAGGLPPTDTQYF. The CDR3 DNA reads as TGCGCCAGCAGCCAAGTAGCGGGGGGGCTCCCTCCCACAGATACGCAGTATTTT.

The rearrangement uses TRBV19 and TRBJ2-1, with D perhaps TRBD2 (5 bases). This CDR3 spans 14 amino acids. V lost 5 bases and J 3 bases, leaving 11 bases between the germline ends. Germline assignment: CDR1 LNHDA and CDR2 SQIVND (reference sequence). CDR3 in DNA: TGTGCCAGTAGTGGAGGACTGATCTACAATGAGCAGTTCTTC. This gives the protein CASSGGLIYNEQFF. Supplemented by reference TRBV19 and TRBJ2-1, the full variable domain reads DGGITQSPKYLFRKEGQNVTLSCEQNLNHDAMYWYRQDPGQGLRLIYYSQIVNDFQKGDIAEGYSVSREKKESFPLTVTSAQKNPTAFYLCASSGGLIYNEQFFGPGTRLTVL.

The gene calls are TRBV6-2 or TRBV6-3 and TRBJ1-4; D might be TRBD1 (6 bases). Germline V lookup: CDR1 MNHEY, CDR2 SVGEGT. With 7 bases removed from V and 4 bases from J, the gap between germline ends came to 22 bases. This CDR3 has 17 amino acids. The CDR3 sequence: CASTPGQRTIFNEKLFF. The CDR3, as DNA: TGTGCCAGCACCCCAGGACAGCGCACCATCTTTAATGAAAAACTGTTTTTT.

This clone was seen more than once but under ten times. The J gene is TRBJ1-2, the V gene TRBV18; D call uncertain. The CDR3 loop spans 15 amino acids. Germline values: CDR1 KGHSH, CDR2 LQKENI. The V and J ends lost 3 bases and 9 bases respectively, with 20 bases between them. CDR3: CASSPSWTEDMSYTF. The CDR3 nucleotides read TGTGCCAGCTCACCGAGTTGGACGGAGGATATGAGCTACACCTTC.

Only a few counts were recorded for this clone. The V call is TRBV27, the J call TRBJ2-7; 7 bases map to TRBD1. The CDR3 is made up of 15 amino acids. In germline, CDR1 is MNHEY, CDR2 SMNVEV (reference sequence). Trimming removed 6 bases from V and 2 bases from J; junction bases left unmatched: 10. The chain's CDR3 is CASSQKPGQTYEQYF. Written as DNA, the CDR3 is TGTGCCAGCAGCCAAAAACCGGGACAGACCTACGAGCAGTACTTC.

The chain recombines TRBV6-5 with TRBJ2-7; 11 bases are a match to TRBD2. The CDR3 is 13 residues long. With 11 bases clipped from V and 3 bases from J, the junction kept 6 bases outside the gene matches. Germline values: CDR1 MNHEY, CDR2 SVGAGI. The CDR3 loop is CAVRGLAVYEQYF. The CDR3 nucleotides read TGTGCCGTTCGGGGACTAGCGGTCTACGAGCAGTACTTC.

The chain joins TRBV4-3 to TRBJ2-5; 10 nucleotides align to TRBD1. The CDR3 extends over 15 amino acids. Losses at the gene ends were 2 bases for V and 4 bases for J; bases not matched to a gene: 4. CDR1 and CDR2 (germline): LGHNA, YSLEER. The CDR3 DNA reads as TGCGCCAGCAGCCAAATGGACAGGGGGGGAGAGACCCAGTACTTC. Its translation: CASSQMDRGGETQYF.

The chain uses TRBV11-1 and TRBJ2-3, with a tentative D call TRBD2 (7 bases). The CDR3 is 13 residues long. V dropped 5 bases and J dropped 9 bases, with 15 bases sitting between them. Germline assignment: CDR1 SGHAT and CDR2 FQDESV (reference sequence). CDR3 sequence (DNA): TGTGCCAGCAGCCAAGGGGGGGGCAGGACGCAGTATTTT. This encodes CASSQGGGRTQYF.

The rearrangement joins TRBV6-5 to TRBJ1-6; D gene ambiguous. Germline CDR1 MNHEY, CDR2 SVGAGI. The V gene lost 8 bases and the J gene lost 3 bases, with 11 bases spanning the gap. This CDR3 is 14 amino acids long. The CDR3 protein is CASEEGYYNSPLHF. In DNA, the CDR3 is TGTGCCAGCGAGGAGGGTTACTATAATTCACCCCTCCACTTT.

V usage is TRBV6-5 and J usage is TRBJ1-1; TRBD1 aligns across 7 bases. Germline values: CDR1 MNHEY, CDR2 SVGAGI. V lost 1 base, J lost 11 bases, and 10 bases stayed unmatched. The CDR3 contains 14 residues. The CDR3 region is CASSYLRQGGVAFF. CDR3 coding DNA: TGTGCCAGCAGTTACTTACGACAGGGCGGAGTGGCTTTCTTT.

CDR3 bases: TGTGCCAGCAGTGGGGAGAAGGGGGAACAATGGAACACTGAAGCTTTCTTT. It is translated as CASSGEKGEQWNTEAFF. The rearrangement joins TRBV25-1 to TRBJ1-1, with a tentative D call TRBD1 (6 bases). This CDR3 comprises 17 residues. V was pared by 4 bases and J by 1 base, with 19 bases between. CDR1 is MGHDK and CDR2 is SYGVNS in the germline V gene.

J is TRBJ2-2 and V is TRBV7-9; D uncertain. The V and J ends lost 5 bases and 5 bases respectively, with 9 bases between them. Germline V gives CDR1 SEHNR, CDR2 FQNEAQ (reference sequence). The length of the CDR3 is 13 residues. Here the CDR3 reads CASSSLATGELFF. CDR3 in DNA: TGTGCCAGCAGCAGTTTAGCAACCGGGGAGCTGTTTTTT.

The sample holds one count of this clone. This chain joins TRBV4-1 and TRBJ2-1, with D perhaps TRBD2 (6 bases). The CDR3 is made up of 18 amino acids. Trimming pared 0 bases from V and 0 bases from J, leaving 15 bases between. Germline CDR1 and CDR2: MGHRA and YSYEKL. The CDR3 protein is CASSQEPGGRRSYNEQFF. The CDR3 DNA sequence: TGCGCCAGCAGCCAAGAACCAGGTGGGAGGCGCTCCTACAATGAGCAGTTCTTC.

The genes are TRBV12-3 or TRBV12-4 and TRBJ2-3; TRBD2 might be the D (5 bases). This CDR3 has 11 residues. V was clipped by 8 bases and J by 4 bases, with 7 bases between them. The CDR3 region is CASGSSDTQYF. In nucleotides, the CDR3 is TGTGCCAGCGGGAGTTCAGATACGCAGTATTTT.

This chain connects TRBV30 to TRBJ1-3, with D possibly matching TRBD1 (5 bases). V dropped 3 bases and J dropped 1 base, with 10 bases sitting between them. CDR3 size: 14 residues. Germline V gives CDR1 GTSNPN, CDR2 SVGIG (reference sequence). This chain's CDR3 is CAWSRGGSGNTIYF. CDR3 nucleotide sequence: TGTGCCTGGAGCCGGGGGGGTTCTGGAAACACCATATATTTT.

The V call is TRBV7-2, the J call TRBJ2-1; 9 positions agree with TRBD2. CDR3 size: 16 residues. The germline gives CDR1 SGHTA, CDR2 FQGNSA. J lost 8 bases, V lost 1 base, and 9 bases had no gene match. This chain's CDR3 is CASSLEGASGTHEQFF. The CDR3 nucleotides read TGTGCCAGCAGCTTAGAAGGGGCTAGCGGGACGCATGAGCAGTTCTTC.

The rearrangement links TRBV19 to TRBJ2-1; 9 bases fit TRBD2. The CDR3 has 13 amino acids. Germline CDR1 is LNHDA and CDR2 is SQIVND (reference sequence). Unmatched junction bases numbered 3, after V lost 2 bases and J lost 10 bases. The CDR3 sequence is CASSILAGGEQFF. CDR3 sequence (DNA): TGTGCCAGTAGTATATTGGCGGGAGGGGAGCAGTTCTTC.

This clone was observed a single time. The chain combines TRBV7-9 with TRBJ1-2, with TRBD1 identical over 7 bases. Germline loops: CDR1 SEHNR, CDR2 FQNEAQ (reference sequence). The CDR3 loop spans 16 amino acids. The V gene end was trimmed by 8 bases and the J gene end by 4 bases; junction bases not matched to a gene: 16. CDR3 loop: CASVDHAGRGFYGYTF. CDR3 in DNA: TGTGCCAGCGTGGATCATGCGGGCAGGGGGTTCTATGGCTACACCTTC.

This clone occurred once. The J gene is TRBJ1-5, the V gene TRBV4-2; 8 bases line up with TRBD1. CDR1 LGHNA and CDR2 YNFKEQ come from the germline V gene. The CDR3 extends over 16 amino acids. Germline trimming cut 4 bases from V and 7 bases from J; bases unmatched to any gene: 12. The DNA for the CDR3 is TGTGCCAGCAGCCGAAACCCAGGACAGGGACTACAGCCCCAGCATTTT. It translates to CASSRNPGQGLQPQHF.